This TCR beta chain was identified during a study of blood T cell repertoires in COVID-19. Turning to the study itself: Material from acute and convalescent COVID-19 was sourced from the United States, Italy and Spain. PBMCs, B-cell-depleted T cells, or T cells provided the cDNA or gDNA that made up the material.

How the authors handled the data: The assay estimated nucleated cells by amplifying reference gene primers. Clones were sequenced by immunoSEQ multiplex PCR, and TCRdb holds only the in-frame ones, with some missing. V and J calls and clone size are given by that table; D and trimming were obtained from the DNA. The sample holds about 140,000 clones, approximately 87% seen once. The germline V gene encodes CDR1 SGHTA and CDR2 FQGTGA. V lost 3 bases and J 6 bases, leaving 10 bases between the germline ends. This CDR3 region has 13 residues. V gene TRBV7-3 combines with J gene TRBJ2-3; D ambiguous. The sequencing input was peripheral blood. The source of this sequence is a woman aged 40 to 55 with acute or convalescent COVID-19. The DNA of the CDR3 is TGTGCCAGCAGCTTCGTCGGTGAGGATACGCAGTATTTT. It yields the protein CASSFVGEDTQYF.